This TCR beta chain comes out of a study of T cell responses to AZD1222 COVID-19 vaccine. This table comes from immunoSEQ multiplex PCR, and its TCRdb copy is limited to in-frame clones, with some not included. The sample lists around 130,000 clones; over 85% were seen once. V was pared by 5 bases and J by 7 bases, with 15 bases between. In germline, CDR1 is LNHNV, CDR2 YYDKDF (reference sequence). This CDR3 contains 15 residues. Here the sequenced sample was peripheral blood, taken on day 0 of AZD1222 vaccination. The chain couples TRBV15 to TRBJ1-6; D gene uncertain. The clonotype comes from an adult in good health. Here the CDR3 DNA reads TGTGCCACCAGCGTCCAGCCCCGGGGAAATTCACCCCTCCACTTT. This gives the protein CATSVQPRGNSPLHF.